These 21 T cell receptor beta chains were sequenced from one sample in a study of T cell responses to AZD1222 COVID-19 vaccine. Generated by immunoSEQ multiplex PCR, the TCRdb table keeps only in-frame clones and is missing some. This sample has some 150,000 clones; over 75% occur once, and the top ten carry about 2%. The material sequenced was peripheral blood, taken on day 0 of AZD1222 vaccination. These receptors came from an adult in good health.

The chain carries TRBV18 and TRBJ1-1; D uncertain. Germline values: CDR1 KGHSH, CDR2 LQKENI. This CDR3 has 13 residues. The V gene lost 2 bases and the J gene lost 3 bases, with 7 bases spanning the gap. The chain's CDR3 is CASSPGEHTEAFF. The CDR3 nucleotides are TGTGCCAGCTCACCAGGGGAGCACACTGAAGCTTTCTTT.

The CDR3 nucleotides are TGTGCCAGCAGCCAAGGGGCGACTAGCGGGCCTTACAATGAGCAGTTCTTC. Its translation is CASSQGATSGPYNEQFF. V and J are TRBV4-2 and TRBJ2-1, with 10 positions matching TRBD2. Germline V CDR1 and CDR2: LGHNA, YNFKEQ. CDR3 length: 17 residues. Trimming at V came to 1 base and at J to 4 bases, leaving 7 bases not matched to a gene.

CDR3 region: CASSQGGQGLNQPQHF. CDR3 bases: TGCGCCAGCAGCCAAGGGGGACAGGGGCTTAATCAGCCCCAGCATTTT. The chain has TRBV4-1 and TRBJ1-5; TRBD1 matches at 10 bases. CDR1 is MGHRA, CDR2 YSYEKL, per germline. The CDR3 has 16 residues. V lost 1 base and J lost 4; bases outside the gene matches: 4.

The genes are TRBV7-9 and TRBJ1-1; D uncertain. V lost 1 base and J 0 bases, leaving 9 bases between the germline ends. CDR1 is SEHNR and CDR2 is FQNEAQ in the germline V gene (reference sequence). The CDR3 spans 15 residues. DNA of the CDR3: TGTGCCAGCAGCTTAGGTCGTCAGTTGAACACTGAAGCTTTCTTT. It yields the protein CASSLGRQLNTEAFF.

CDR3 region: CASSLTLAGGYETQYF. In nucleotides, the CDR3 is TGTGCCAGCAGTTTGACCCTAGCGGGAGGGTACGAGACCCAGTACTTC. The chain couples TRBV28 to TRBJ2-5; 12 nucleotides align to TRBD2. Germline V gives CDR1 MDHEN, CDR2 SYDVKM. The length of the CDR3 is 16 residues. The V gene end was trimmed by 3 bases and the J gene end by 5 bases; junction bases not matched to a gene: 7.

The V gene is TRBV5-1, the J gene TRBJ1-2, with a possible D match to TRBD1 (5 bases). This CDR3 contains 14 residues. V shed 7 bases and J shed 0 bases, with 13 bases lying between them. Germline CDR1 is SGHRS and CDR2 is YFSETQ. In DNA, the CDR3 is TGCGCCAGCGGGGAGGCAGGGACTAACTATGGCTACACCTTC. Amino acids: CASGEAGTNYGYTF. Drawing the rest from reference TRBV5-1 and TRBJ1-2, the complete variable domain is KAGVTQTPRYLIKTRGQQVTLSCSPISGHRSVSWYQQTPGQGLQFLFEYFSETQRNKGNFPGRFSGRQFSNSRSEMNVSTLELGDSALYLCASGEAGTNYGYTFGSGTRLTVV.

This chain uses TRBV9 with TRBJ2-2; 7 bases fit TRBD2. From germline, CDR1 is SGDLS and CDR2 YYNGEE. The V segment lost 3 bases and the J segment 1 base; nucleotides outside the gene matches: 12. This CDR3 has 18 amino acids. The CDR3 region is CASSESWGGTGNTGELFF. CDR3 in DNA: TGTGCCAGCAGCGAGAGCTGGGGGGGGACGGGGAACACCGGGGAGCTGTTTTTT.

The chain couples TRBV4-2 to TRBJ1-1; D is uncertain. Germline assignment: CDR1 LGHNA and CDR2 YNFKEQ. Trimming left V 0 bases short and J 2 bases short, with 13 bases between. This CDR3 contains 16 residues. CDR3 sequence (DNA): TGTGCCAGCAGCCAAGATGAGGCCCGGGGTAACACTGAAGCTTTCTTT. This gives the protein CASSQDEARGNTEAFF.

The J gene is TRBJ2-1, the V gene TRBV7-9; perhaps TRBD1 as D (6 bases). CDR1 is SEHNR, CDR2 FQNEAQ, per germline (reference sequence). The CDR3 loop spans 14 amino acids. The V end was cut by 5 bases, the J end by 0 bases, with 8 bases between. Here the CDR3 reads CASSADSSYNEQFF. CDR3 nucleotide sequence: TGTGCCAGCAGCGCGGACAGCTCCTACAATGAGCAGTTCTTC.

The V call is TRBV2, the J call TRBJ2-5; D might be TRBD1 (6 bases). This CDR3 comprises 14 residues. V lost 5 bases, J lost 5 bases, and 15 bases lay in between. The germline V gene has CDR1 SNHLY and CDR2 FYNNEI. The CDR3: CASSTGTRSETQYF. Here the CDR3 DNA reads TGTGCCAGCAGTACCGGGACACGGTCGGAGACCCAGTACTTC.

The chain employs TRBV4-1 and TRBJ1-2, with D tentatively TRBD1 (6 bases). CDR1 and CDR2 (germline): MGHRA, YSYEKL. The CDR3 consists of 13 residues. The V end lost 3 bases, the J end lost 8 bases, and 13 bases lay between the germline ends. The DNA for the CDR3 is TGCGCCAGCAGCCAGGAGGGGGTAAGCGGCTACACCTTC. This sequence encodes CASSQEGVSGYTF.

V usage is TRBV4-3 and J usage is TRBJ2-5, with unresolved D. Trimming left V 0 bases short and J 4 bases short, with 6 bases between. The CDR3 sequence is 13 residues long. Germline CDR1 and CDR2: LGHNA and YSLEER. CDR3 bases: TGCGCCAGCAGCCAAGAATTCGGAGAGACCCAGTACTTC. Translated: CASSQEFGETQYF.

This CDR3 is CASSQQGANSPLHF. The CDR3 DNA reads TGTGCCAGCAGCCAACAGGGGGCCAATTCACCCCTCCACTTT. V is TRBV9 and J is TRBJ1-6, with 9 bases aligning to TRBD1. CDR3 length: 14 residues. Germline CDR1 is SGDLS and CDR2 is YYNGEE. The V gene end was trimmed by 4 bases and the J gene end by 7 bases; junction bases not matched to a gene: 3.

The rearrangement joins TRBV7-9 to TRBJ2-7, with 8 bases that match TRBD2. After removal of 2 bases from V and 5 bases from J, the junction contained 5 bases not matched to a gene. CDR3 length equals 14 residues. In germline, CDR1 is SEHNR, CDR2 FQNEAQ (reference sequence). The CDR3 region is CASSLFSGNHEQYF. In nucleotides, the CDR3 is TGTGCCAGCAGCTTATTTAGCGGGAACCACGAGCAGTACTTC.

This rearrangement joins TRBV28 to TRBJ2-4, with D maybe TRBD1 (6 bases). The CDR3 totals 15 residues. Per the germline V gene, CDR1 is MDHEN and CDR2 is SYDVKM. V gave up 3 bases and J gave up 2 bases, with 11 bases separating them. CDR3 bases: TGTGCCAGCAGTTTTACTCAGGGGACCAAAAACATTCAGTACTTC. Translating it yields CASSFTQGTKNIQYF.

The chain uses TRBV30 and TRBJ1-2, with unresolved D. Trimming shortened V by 0 bases and J by 8 bases, and 13 bases separated the two germline ends. Germline lookup yields CDR1 GTSNPN and CDR2 SVGIG (reference sequence). CDR3 length: 13 amino acids. CDR3 sequence: CAWSVSPAVGYTF. The CDR3 DNA is TGTGCCTGGAGTGTTTCCCCAGCGGTAGGCTACACCTTC. The full variable domain, its missing parts supplied by reference TRBV30 and TRBJ1-2, is SQTIHQWPATLVQPVGSPLSLECTVEGTSNPNLYWYRQAAGRGLQLLFYSVGIGQISSEVPQNLSASRPQDRQFILSSKKLLLSDSGFYLCAWSVSPAVGYTFGSGTRLTVV.

The chain employs TRBV10-2 and TRBJ1-2; 12 bases match TRBD1. The V segment lost 5 bases and the J segment 8 bases; nucleotides outside the gene matches: 9. This CDR3 is 15 amino acids long. Germline V CDR1 and CDR2: WSHSY, SAAADI. CDR3 amino acids: CASSIRGQGADGYTF. As DNA, the CDR3 is TGCGCCAGCAGTATTAGGGGACAGGGGGCCGACGGCTACACCTTC.

The rearrangement uses TRBV12-3 or TRBV12-4 and TRBJ1-2, with D perhaps matching TRBD1 (5 bases). Trimming took 4 bases from V and 8 from J, leaving 11 bases between them. CDR3 size: 12 residues. The CDR3 region is CASSSGPRGYTF. The CDR3 DNA is TGTGCCAGCAGTTCGGGACCGAGGGGCTACACCTTC.

The rearrangement uses TRBV6-5 and TRBJ2-5; D is perhaps TRBD1 (6 bases). The CDR3 has 14 amino acids. Trimming shortened V by 6 bases and J by 2 bases, and 13 bases separated the two germline ends. Germline CDR1 MNHEY, CDR2 SVGAGI. The CDR3 nucleotides are TGTGCCAGCAGCCCCTGGGGGCAGCAAGAGACCCAGTACTTC. The encoded protein is CASSPWGQQETQYF.

V and J are TRBV18 and TRBJ2-7; 12 bases map to TRBD2. Losses at the gene ends were 2 bases for V and 5 bases for J; bases not matched to a gene: 13. Germline V gene lookup returns CDR1 KGHSH and CDR2 LQKENI. This CDR3 contains 18 residues. The CDR3 sequence is CASSPFVTSGSLSHEQYF. For the CDR3, the DNA is TGTGCCAGCTCACCATTTGTGACTAGCGGGAGTCTCAGCCACGAGCAGTACTTC.

This clone was seen once. V is TRBV4-2 and J is TRBJ1-2; D not certain. The germline gives CDR1 LGHNA, CDR2 YNFKEQ. Trimming took 1 base from V and 4 from J, leaving 10 bases between them. This CDR3 has 14 residues. The CDR3: CASSQGTSIYGYTF. The CDR3 DNA reads as TGTGCCAGCAGCCAAGGGACTTCCATCTATGGCTACACCTTC.